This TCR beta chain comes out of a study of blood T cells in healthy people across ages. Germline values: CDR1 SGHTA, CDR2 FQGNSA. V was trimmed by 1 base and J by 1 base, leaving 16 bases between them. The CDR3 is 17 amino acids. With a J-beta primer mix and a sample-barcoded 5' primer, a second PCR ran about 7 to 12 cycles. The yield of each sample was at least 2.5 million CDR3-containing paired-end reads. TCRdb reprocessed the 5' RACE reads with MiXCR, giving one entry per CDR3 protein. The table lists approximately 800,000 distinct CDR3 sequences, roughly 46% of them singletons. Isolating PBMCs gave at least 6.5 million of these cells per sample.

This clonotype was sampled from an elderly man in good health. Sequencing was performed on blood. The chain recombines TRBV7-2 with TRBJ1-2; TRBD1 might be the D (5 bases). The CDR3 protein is CASSLDGGGVINYGYTF. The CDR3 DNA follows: TGTGCCAGCAGCTTAGATGGTGGGGGGGTAATTAACTATGGCTACACCTTC.